This is a list of T cell receptor beta chains from one sample in a study. The method was immunoSEQ multiplex PCR; TCRdb's version includes in-frame clones alone and lacks a portion of them. The sample has tens of thousands of clones, 85% to 95% seen once; the top ten hold 4.4%. Sequencing was done on a sample of PBMCs. Source of these receptors: a man aged 40-49 years with rheumatoid arthritis. The CDR3 runs from the conserved cysteine through the conserved F or W. The order of the fields is D gene, V gene, J gene, clone size, CDR3 DNA, CDR3 protein. A D gene is named only where the DNA matches it firmly. Size is omitted from some rows. Given values are once, few, many or a class for expanded clones.

-	TRBV27	TRBJ2-1	once	TGTGCCAGCAAAAAAGGGACCGCCTCCTACAATGAGCAGTTCTTC	CASKKGTASYNEQFF
TRBD1	TRBV18	TRBJ2-3	-	TGTGCCAGCTCACAATGGACAGGTAGCACAGATACGCAGTATTTT	CASSQWTGSTDTQYF
TRBD2	TRBV27	TRBJ2-5	-	TGTGCCAGCAGTACGGGACTAGCGGGAGGCGGTCGAGAGACCCAGTACTTC	CASSTGLAGGGRETQYF
-	TRBV18	TRBJ1-1	-	TGTGCCAGCTCACCGGGGCAGAAGAACACTGAAGCTTTCTTT	CASSPGQKNTEAFF
-	TRBV5-6	TRBJ1-2	-	TGTGCCAGCAGCTTGGATCTGCGCAGTCCGGGGCATGGCTACACCTTC	CASSLDLRSPGHGYTF
-	TRBV5-1	TRBJ1-4	-	TGCGCCAGCAGCTTTAGGGGGTTTAATGAAAAACTGTTTTTT	CASSFRGFNEKLFF
-	TRBV9	TRBJ1-1	-	TGTGCCAGCAGCCAACAGGGTCACACTGAAGCTTTCTTT	CASSQQGHTEAFF
-	TRBV7-3	TRBJ2-7	-	TGTGCCAGCAGCTTCAACTCGGCAGGGATTGGCGAGCAGTACTTC	CASSFNSAGIGEQYF
-	TRBV7-2	TRBJ1-6	-	TGTGCCAGCAGCTTAGCGAGGGTAGCGGAATCACCCCTCCACTTT	CASSLARVAESPLHF
-	TRBV4-3	TRBJ2-3	-	TGCGCCAGCAGCCAAGGAGGTCCGGCCACAGCGCAGTATTTT	CASSQGGPATAQYF
-	TRBV5-6	TRBJ2-7	-	TGTGCCAGCAGCTTACAGGCGTATGAGCAGTACTTC	CASSLQAYEQYF
TRBD1	TRBV6-5	TRBJ1-2	-	TGTGCCAGCAGTCCCGGACAGGGGCGGATTTATGGCTACACCTTC	CASSPGQGRIYGYTF
-	TRBV6-5	TRBJ1-5	-	TGTGCCAGCAGTTACTCGGGTAGCCATCAGCCCCAGCATTTT	CASSYSGSHQPQHF
TRBD1	TRBV10-1	TRBJ2-4	-	TGCGCCAGCAGTGAGTCGTCGGGACAGGGAAATGCCAAAAACATTCAGTACTTC	CASSESSGQGNAKNIQYF
TRBD1	TRBV24-1	TRBJ2-2	-	TGTGCCACCAGTGACCCCCAGGGACAGGGGGCTTCCGGGGAGCTGTTTTTT	CATSDPQGQGASGELFF
-	TRBV18	TRBJ1-1	-	TGTGCCAGCTCACCAGACAGATTGAACACTGAAGCTTTCTTT	CASSPDRLNTEAFF
-	TRBV30	TRBJ2-7	-	TGTGCCTGGAGTGAGGACAGCTCCTACGAGCAGTACTTC	CAWSEDSSYEQYF